These T cell receptor beta chains were read from a single sample in a study of neurological immune-mediated disorders. TCRdb reanalysed the 5' RACE reads using MiXCR and keeps one entry per CDR3 protein. Seen here are roughly 80,000 distinct CDR3 sequences, 10% observed once, and the top ten hold about 1.8%. Sequenced: PBMCs. The receptors stem from a man between 40 and 49 years old in good health. CDR3s include the opening cysteine and the closing phenylalanine or tryptophan. Each record gives: V gene, D gene, clone size, J gene, CDR3 protein, CDR3 DNA. A D gene is named only where the DNA matches it firmly. Clone sizes are given selectively: once, few, many, or a class where the clone is expanded.

v_gene: TRBV14
d_gene: .
abundance: .
j_gene: TRBJ1-1
CDR3aa: CASSQAKTASMNTEAFF
CDR3nt: TGTGCCAGCAGCCAAGCCAAGACAGCTAGCATGAACACTGAAGCTTTCTTT

v_gene: TRBV5-1
d_gene: TRBD1
abundance: many
j_gene: TRBJ1-2
CDR3aa: CASSSGQGRGYTF
CDR3nt: TGCGCCAGCAGCTCGGGACAGGGCCGAGGCTACACCTTC

v_gene: TRBV7-2
d_gene: .
abundance: many
j_gene: TRBJ2-5
CDR3aa: CASSHAETQYF
CDR3nt: TGTGCCAGCAGCCACGCGGAGACCCAGTACTTC

v_gene: TRBV6-5
d_gene: .
abundance: many
j_gene: TRBJ2-3
CDR3aa: CASSYDGGSTDTQYF
CDR3nt: TGTGCCAGCAGTTACGATGGGGGCTCGACAGATACGCAGTATTTT

v_gene: TRBV20-1
d_gene: .
abundance: .
j_gene: TRBJ1-1
CDR3aa: CSARDITSRNTEAFF
CDR3nt: TGCAGTGCTAGAGACATCACTAGTCGGAACACTGAAGCTTTCTTT

v_gene: TRBV7-9
d_gene: .
abundance: many
j_gene: TRBJ2-6
CDR3aa: CASRGSSGANVLTF
CDR3nt: TGTGCCAGCCGGGGGAGCTCTGGGGCCAACGTCCTGACTTTC

v_gene: TRBV5-5
d_gene: .
abundance: many
j_gene: TRBJ2-7
CDR3aa: CASSASGTSSYF
CDR3nt: TGTGCCAGCAGCGCGTCCGGGACAAGTTCGTACTTC

v_gene: TRBV10-3
d_gene: .
abundance: many
j_gene: TRBJ2-1
CDR3aa: CAISDSAASFYNEQFF
CDR3nt: TGTGCCATCAGTGATTCTGCGGCCTCCTTCTACAATGAGCAGTTCTTC

v_gene: TRBV10-3
d_gene: .
abundance: .
j_gene: TRBJ2-5
CDR3aa: CAISDGRAETQYF
CDR3nt: TGTGCCATCAGTGATGGGCGGGCAGAGACCCAGTACTTC

v_gene: TRBV20-1
d_gene: TRBD2
abundance: many
j_gene: TRBJ2-5
CDR3aa: CSASGSGRGTETQYF
CDR3nt: TGCAGTGCTAGTGGTAGCGGGAGAGGTACGGAGACCCAGTACTTC

v_gene: TRBV4-1
d_gene: .
abundance: many
j_gene: TRBJ1-6
CDR3aa: CASSQVQGYGSPLHF
CDR3nt: TGCGCCAGCAGCCAAGTGCAGGGCTATGGTTCACCCCTCCACTTT

v_gene: TRBV5-1
d_gene: TRBD2
abundance: many
j_gene: TRBJ2-1
CDR3aa: CASSFLPGTSGRGDEQFF
CDR3nt: TGCGCCAGCAGCTTTCTACCGGGGACTAGCGGGAGGGGCGATGAGCAGTTCTTC

v_gene: TRBV15
d_gene: TRBD1
abundance: many
j_gene: TRBJ2-1
CDR3aa: CATSREVGQGIYNEQFF
CDR3nt: TGTGCCACCAGCAGAGAGGTAGGACAGGGGATATACAATGAGCAGTTCTTC

v_gene: TRBV28
d_gene: .
abundance: many
j_gene: TRBJ2-2
CDR3aa: CASDSTGELFF
CDR3nt: TGTGCCAGCGATAGCACCGGGGAGCTGTTTTTT

v_gene: TRBV7-6
d_gene: .
abundance: few
j_gene: TRBJ2-2
CDR3aa: CASTLSRVANTGELFF
CDR3nt: TGTGCCAGCACTTTAAGTAGGGTAGCGAACACCGGGGAGCTGTTTTTT

v_gene: TRBV6-5
d_gene: .
abundance: many
j_gene: TRBJ2-1
CDR3aa: CASSADSGFSYNEQFF
CDR3nt: TGTGCCAGCAGCGCAGATTCAGGGTTTTCTTACAATGAGCAGTTCTTC

v_gene: TRBV12-3/TRBV12-4
d_gene: TRBD2
abundance: many
j_gene: TRBJ2-3
CDR3aa: CASSRRGALSTDTQYF
CDR3nt: TGTGCCAGCAGTCGGCGGGGGGCCTTAAGCACAGATACGCAGTATTTT

v_gene: TRBV6-5
d_gene: .
abundance: many
j_gene: TRBJ2-5
CDR3aa: CASSSSRSTEQETQYF
CDR3nt: TGTGCCAGCAGTTCGTCCCGATCGACAGAGCAAGAGACCCAGTACTTC

v_gene: TRBV7-9
d_gene: .
abundance: few
j_gene: TRBJ1-1
CDR3aa: CASSSSQVNTEAFF
CDR3nt: TGTGCCAGCAGCTCCAGTCAGGTGAACACTGAAGCTTTCTTT

v_gene: TRBV12-3/TRBV12-4
d_gene: TRBD1
abundance: many
j_gene: TRBJ2-5
CDR3aa: CASSLGTGRGRETQYF
CDR3nt: TGTGCCAGCAGTTTAGGGACGGGCAGGGGGCGAGAGACCCAGTACTTC

v_gene: TRBV5-1
d_gene: .
abundance: many
j_gene: TRBJ1-1
CDR3aa: CASSLERQGEAFF
CDR3nt: TGCGCCAGCAGCTTGGAAAGGCAGGGAGAAGCTTTCTTT

v_gene: TRBV28
d_gene: .
abundance: many
j_gene: TRBJ2-7
CDR3aa: CAGAGSTTYEQYF
CDR3nt: TGTGCCGGCGCGGGGAGCACGACCTACGAGCAGTACTTC

v_gene: TRBV24-1
d_gene: .
abundance: many
j_gene: TRBJ2-5
CDR3aa: CATSDPQGVRFQETQYF
CDR3nt: TGTGCCACCAGTGATCCCCAGGGAGTGAGGTTCCAAGAGACCCAGTACTTC

v_gene: TRBV7-9
d_gene: .
abundance: many
j_gene: TRBJ2-2
CDR3aa: CASSPLVFAGELFF
CDR3nt: TGTGCCAGCAGCCCCTTAGTGTTTGCCGGGGAGCTGTTTTTT

v_gene: TRBV7-2
d_gene: TRBD2
abundance: .
j_gene: TRBJ2-6
CDR3aa: CASSKVGTSGGVSGANVLTF
CDR3nt: TGTGCCAGCAGTAAAGTAGGGACTAGCGGGGGTGTTTCTGGGGCCAACGTCCTGACTTTC

v_gene: TRBV28
d_gene: .
abundance: many
j_gene: TRBJ1-1
CDR3aa: CASSLTKGNLHPEAFF
CDR3nt: TGTGCCAGCAGTTTAACTAAGGGGAATCTCCACCCTGAAGCTTTCTTT

v_gene: TRBV6-2/TRBV6-3
d_gene: TRBD1
abundance: many
j_gene: TRBJ2-1
CDR3aa: CASSSPGQGSSYNEQFF
CDR3nt: TGTGCCAGCAGTTCCCCCGGACAGGGGAGCTCCTACAATGAGCAGTTCTTC

v_gene: TRBV20-1
d_gene: TRBD1
abundance: many
j_gene: TRBJ2-1
CDR3aa: CSAFRDSAYNEQFF
CDR3nt: TGCAGTGCTTTCCGGGACAGTGCCTACAATGAGCAGTTCTTC

v_gene: TRBV10-3
d_gene: .
abundance: many
j_gene: TRBJ2-2
CDR3aa: CAISGRGPTGTGELFF
CDR3nt: TGTGCCATCAGTGGCCGGGGACCCACAGGAACCGGGGAGCTGTTTTTT

v_gene: TRBV5-1
d_gene: TRBD1
abundance: many
j_gene: TRBJ1-3
CDR3aa: CASRQGLSGNTIYF
CDR3nt: TGCGCCAGCAGACAGGGGCTCTCTGGAAACACCATATATTTT